This T cell receptor beta chain was identified in a study of T cells after yellow fever vaccination. Study background: Some fractions had low cell numbers, and these were prepared with SMART-Seq v4 Ultra Low Input. Whole-study results and caveats: Primary-vaccination clones mostly resurfaced post-booster (96% CD4, roughly 90% CD8).

This clonotype was recorded at least ten times. Its cognate antigen is unknown. By 5'RACE template switching, TCR cDNA was produced, with a universal primer site and UMIs added in the process. TCRdb analysed the 5' RACE reads with MiXCR anew, one entry per CDR3 protein. The top ten hold about 15% of the sample, which has approximately 600,000 distinct CDR3 sequences, about 12% seen once. Germline CDR1 SGHRS, CDR2 YFSETQ. The CDR3 covers 15 residues. Deletions cut 3 bases from V and 0 bases from J, with 10 bases between. The starting material was PBMCs, obtained on the day of the yellow fever booster vaccination. The chain is built from TRBV5-1 and TRBJ2-1; D is unclear. This TCR was sampled from a man aged 25-40 years who received the YFV17D yellow fever vaccine. The CDR3 bases are TGCGCCAGCAGCTATGGATCTAGCTCCTACAATGAGCAGTTCTTC. This sequence encodes CASSYGSSSYNEQFF.